Each of the 3 T cell receptor beta chains below was sequenced from the same sample in a study of T-cell memory formation after mild COVID-19. TCRdb processed the 5' RACE reads anew with MiXCR; each CDR3 protein has one entry. The sample has around 390,000 distinct CDR3 sequences, about 17% seen once. Sequencing input: PBMCs or a T cell subset sorted from them (not recorded which). All receptors come from a man younger than 35 who had mild COVID-19 (a few samples of this study predate the infection). Cell type and time point are not known.

Regarding this clonotype: At one boundary the junction diverges from the germline segment, which might be a read error. The gene calls are TRBV5-4 and TRBJ2-5, with 9 bases aligning to TRBD2. The germline V gene encodes CDR1 SGHNT and CDR2 YYREEE (reference sequence). The CDR3 runs to 15 residues. CDR3 sequence: CASSSASGVQETKYF. For the CDR3, the DNA is TGTGCCAGCAGCTCGGCTAGCGGGGTCCAAGAGACCAAGTACTTC.

The chain carries TRBV6-6 and TRBJ1-6, with D maybe TRBD1 (6 bases). Germline CDR1 reads MNHNY; CDR2 reads SVGAGI (reference sequence). Trimming took off 6 bases at V and 7 bases at J, with 13 bases between the two ends. CDR3 size: 14 residues. This CDR3 is CASRQGSGNSPLHF. The CDR3 DNA is TGTGCCAGCAGACAGGGCTCAGGGAATTCACCCCTCCACTTT.

This clonotype was detected ten times or more. The chain recombines TRBV5-4 with TRBJ2-2; 9 nucleotides agree with TRBD1. Germline CDR1 reads SGHNT; CDR2 reads YYREEE (reference sequence). The V segment lost 0 bases and the J segment 3 bases; nucleotides outside the gene matches: 9. The CDR3 is made up of 18 amino acids. The CDR3, as DNA: TGTGCCAGCAGCTTGGCCCTCACAGGGGGCAGGGACACCGGGGAGCTGTTTTTT. Its translation is CASSLALTGGRDTGELFF.